The T cell receptor (beta chain) described here comes from a study of blood T cell repertoires in COVID-19. Across the whole study: COVID-19 samples, acute and convalescent, were from the United States, Italy and Spain.

V lost 7 bases to trimming and J lost 4 bases; unmatched junction nucleotides: 7. Germline assignment: CDR1 KGHSH and CDR2 LQKENI. The CDR3 is made up of 15 amino acids. Original analysis: Reference gene primer amplification gave nucleated cell count estimates. Assay: immunoSEQ multiplex PCR; the TCRdb copy retains only in-frame clones and omits some. V and J calls and clone size are copied from that table; D and trimming were computed from the DNA. The sample lists 72,000 or so clones, roughly 90% seen once, with roughly 0.78% in the top ten. The sequenced sample consisted of peripheral blood. This receptor was identified in an elderly woman with acute or convalescent COVID-19. The V and J genes are TRBV18 and TRBJ1-2; 12 bases are shared with TRBD1. CDR3 loop: CASFSGTGGLYGYTF. As DNA, the CDR3 is TGTGCCAGCTTTTCCGGGACAGGGGGCCTCTATGGCTACACCTTC.